This record covers a single TCR beta chain. What it recognizes is unknown. The entry originates in a study of cytomegalovirus exposure and HLA in healthy donors. Background on the study: Of about 390 genotyped donors, 81% grouped in the Caucasian-associated ancestry cluster. Study-wide points: Whilst most TCR sequences proved rare, a subset of public TCRs occurred across many donors.

CDR1 and CDR2 (germline): MNHEY, SVGAGI. The CDR3 contains 14 residues. The V and J ends lost 6 bases and 5 bases, in that order; junction bases with no gene match: 8. The PCR was carried out with 60 Vbeta primers and 13 Jbeta primers. The protocol was immunoSEQ multiplex PCR, while the TCRdb copy is restricted to in-frame clones and leaves out a portion. The table has tens of thousands of clones, around 66% seen once. The source of this sequence is a man aged 55 to 70 in good health and CMV-seropositive. Sequencing used PBMCs. The genes are TRBV6-5 and TRBJ2-3, with 7 bases lining up with TRBD1. CDR3 sequence reads: CASSPGGFGDTQYF. The CDR3 nucleotides are TGTGCCAGCAGCCCAGGGGGATTCGGAGATACGCAGTATTTT.